The rows below give T cell receptor beta chains drawn from one sample of a study of CD8 T cells in ankylosing spondylitis. TCRdb reprocessed the 5' RACE reads with MiXCR, giving one entry per CDR3 protein. The sample yields about 750,000 distinct CDR3 sequences, under 20% seen once. The specimen sequenced was blood, either unsorted or a sorted T cell fraction (not recorded which). The receptors were sampled from a male donor with ankylosing spondylitis. The CDR3 runs from the conserved cysteine through the conserved F or W. A D gene is named only where the DNA matches it firmly. Rows may omit the clone size; those that give it use once, few, many or a size class.

-,TRBJ1-6,TRBV11-2,-,CASSLIVSGDSPLHF,TGTGCCAGCAGCTTAATTGTGTCTGGCGATTCACCCCTCCACTTT
-,TRBJ2-1,TRBV5-1,few,CASSLFVLGTQEQFF,TGCGCCAGCAGCTTGTTCGTTTTAGGGACACAAGAGCAGTTCTTC
-,TRBJ1-2,TRBV5-5,once,CASSLYQNYGYTF,TGTGCCAGCAGCTTGTACCAGAACTATGGCTACACCTTC
-,TRBJ2-3,TRBV12-3/TRBV12-4,-,CASSLEGTSTDTQYF,TGTGCCAGCAGTTTAGAGGGAACTAGCACAGATACGCAGTATTTT
TRBD1,TRBJ2-7,TRBV29-1,-,CSVFTGVTYEQYF,TGCAGCGTTTTTACAGGGGTTACCTACGAGCAGTACTTC
-,TRBJ2-2,TRBV5-1,-,CASTGLNAGELFF,TGCGCCAGCACAGGCCTGAACGCCGGGGAGCTGTTTTTT
-,TRBJ2-7,TRBV21-1,-,CASSKTAPQHPGTYEQYF,TGTGCCAGCAGCAAAACCGCCCCCCAACACCCCGGGACCTACGAGCAGTACTTC
-,TRBJ2-1,TRBV3-1,once,CASTAVANNEQFF,TGTGCCAGCACCGCAGTTGCGAACAATGAGCAGTTCTTC
TRBD2,TRBJ2-7,TRBV11-2,-,CASSPSSGRDEQYF,TGTGCCAGCAGCCCGTCTAGCGGGAGGGACGAGCAGTACTTC
TRBD1,TRBJ2-3,TRBV5-1,few,CASSFRLGQGAGDTQYF,TGCGCCAGCAGCTTTCGCCTGGGACAGGGGGCGGGAGATACGCAGTATTTT
-,TRBJ1-2,TRBV3-1,few,CASSYLDTADGYTF,TGTGCCAGCAGCTACCTGGACACGGCGGATGGCTACACCTTC
-,TRBJ2-1,TRBV5-1,few,CASSRGSLPYNEQFF,TGCGCCAGCAGCCGGGGGAGTCTCCCCTACAATGAGCAGTTCTTC
TRBD1,TRBJ2-7,TRBV29-1,-,CSVAKPGTAYEQYF,TGCAGCGTTGCAAAACCCGGGACAGCCTACGAGCAGTACTTC
-,TRBJ2-3,TRBV7-2,-,CASSRTRDTQYF,TGTGCCAGCAGCCGTACTCGGGATACGCAGTATTTT
-,TRBJ1-1,TRBV5-1,-,CASRLQGEAFF,TGCGCCAGCAGGTTACAGGGCGAGGCTTTCTTT
-,TRBJ2-3,TRBV28,many,CASSSSDWYTDTQYF,TGTGCCAGCAGTTCCTCGGACTGGTACACAGATACGCAGTATTTT
TRBD1,TRBJ1-1,TRBV29-1,few,CSVTRQGRDTEAFF,TGCAGCGTCACTAGACAGGGGAGGGACACTGAAGCTTTCTTT
-,TRBJ2-7,TRBV5-5,few,CASSFSGISYEQYF,TGTGCCAGCAGCTTCTCGGGGATCTCCTACGAGCAGTACTTC
-,TRBJ1-1,TRBV5-1,few,CASSSSLILRDTEAFF,TGCGCCAGCAGCTCCTCCTTAATACTGAGGGACACTGAAGCTTTCTTT
-,TRBJ2-1,TRBV6-2/TRBV6-3,few,CASTRKAGNEQFF,TGTGCCAGCACCCGCAAGGCGGGAAATGAGCAGTTCTTC
TRBD2,TRBJ2-1,TRBV28,-,CASSFSLAGVSNEQFF,TGTGCCAGCAGTTTCAGCCTAGCGGGAGTATCAAATGAGCAGTTCTTC
-,TRBJ1-1,TRBV7-9,-,CASSAPGWGADTEAFF,TGTGCCAGCAGCGCCCCCGGATGGGGAGCGGACACTGAAGCTTTCTTT
TRBD1,TRBJ2-7,TRBV7-9,-,CASSLWTGRRNYEQYF,TGTGCCAGCAGCTTATGGACAGGTCGACGGAACTACGAGCAGTACTTC
TRBD1,TRBJ1-6,TRBV28,-,CASSATTGGVSYNSPLHF,TGTGCCAGCAGTGCAACTACAGGGGGCGTTTCCTATAATTCACCCCTCCACTTT
TRBD2,TRBJ2-3,TRBV5-8,-,CASSLGQKGRADTQYF,TGTGCCAGCAGCTTAGGTCAGAAAGGGAGGGCAGATACGCAGTATTTT
TRBD2,TRBJ2-1,TRBV19,-,CASSIVGTSGPSYNEQFF,TGTGCCAGTAGTATAGTCGGGACTAGCGGACCTTCCTACAATGAGCAGTTCTTC
TRBD1,TRBJ1-5,TRBV7-2,-,CASSRDRGRNQPQHF,TGTGCCAGCAGCCGGGACAGGGGTCGCAATCAGCCCCAGCATTTT
-,TRBJ2-1,TRBV29-1,many,CSVGVGSSEQFF,TGCAGCGTCGGAGTGGGGTCTAGCGAGCAGTTCTTC